The text below deals with one T cell receptor (beta chain). This entry comes from a study of control samples from healthy donors and cancer patients. Only in-frame clones appear in the TCRdb table, and some are missing; sequencing was by immunoSEQ multiplex PCR. The sample holds about 89,000 clones; roughly 84% are singletons and the top ten take over 2%. After removal of 2 bases from V and 4 bases from J, the junction contained 2 bases not matched to a gene. Germline V gene sequence: CDR1 ENHRY, CDR2 SYGVKD. The CDR3 has 14 amino acids. This TCR was recovered from a middle-aged woman in good health. Sequencing was carried out using blood. The chain is built from TRBV10-3 and TRBJ1-5; TRBD1 agrees at 7 bases. The CDR3 loop is CAISETGQNQPQHF. In DNA, the CDR3 is TGTGCCATCAGTGAGACGGGACAGAATCAGCCCCAGCATTTT.